This is a list of T cell receptor beta chains from one sample in a study of PD-L1 blockade in urothelial cancer. The method was immunoSEQ multiplex PCR; TCRdb's version includes in-frame clones alone and lacks a portion of them. Among 40,000 to 60,000 clones listed, around 80% were seen once. Here the sequenced sample was PBMCs, taken around atezolizumab (anti-PD-L1) treatment. Source of these receptors: a man in his 70s with urothelial cancer. Both conserved end residues are part of each CDR3. A D gene is named only where the DNA matches it firmly. Clone size appears in some rows only: once, few, many, or a class for an expanded clone.

clone size	V gene	J gene	D gene	CDR3 DNA	CDR3 protein
-	TRBV27	TRBJ2-2	TRBD1	TGTGCCAGCAGATCGTGGACAGGGGGCACCGGGGAGCTGTTTTTT	CASRSWTGGTGELFF
few	TRBV30	TRBJ1-5	-	TGTGCCTGGAGTGAAAGGGGGTTCATTGAGCCCCAGCATTTT	CAWSERGFIEPQHF
-	TRBV5-1	TRBJ2-3	-	TGCGCCAGCAGCTGGGCCCTGGATACGCAGTATTTT	CASSWALDTQYF
-	TRBV9	TRBJ2-1	TRBD2	TGTGCCAGCAGCCCGGGGAGCGGGGGGCTAAGCTACAATGAGCAGTTCTTC	CASSPGSGGLSYNEQFF
-	TRBV19	TRBJ1-5	-	TGTGCCAGTAGTATTTTGCAGGACAATCAGCCCCAGCATTTT	CASSILQDNQPQHF
-	TRBV2	TRBJ2-7	TRBD1	TGTGCCAGCAGGGCCAGGGGGCACTCCTACGAGCAGTACTTC	CASRARGHSYEQYF
-	TRBV29-1	TRBJ2-3	TRBD2	TGCAGCGTGACTGGGGGATTAGCGGGAGGGATCCACGTAGATACGCAGTATTTT	CSVTGGLAGGIHVDTQYF
-	TRBV11-2	TRBJ1-2	-	TGTGCCAGCAGCTTAGGTGGGGGGGGGAGAGATGGCTACACCTTC	CASSLGGGGRDGYTF
-	TRBV6-5	TRBJ2-2	-	TGTGCCAGCAGTGCAGGCGGGCGCAACACCGGGGAGCTGTTTTTT	CASSAGGRNTGELFF
-	TRBV7-2	TRBJ1-4	TRBD1	TGTGCCAGCAGCCCGACAGGGGTTAATGAAAAACTGTTTTTT	CASSPTGVNEKLFF
-	TRBV2	TRBJ2-5	TRBD2	TGTGCCAGCCGGCGGGAGTCGGAGACCCAGTACTTC	CASRRESETQYF
-	TRBV7-9	TRBJ1-4	TRBD1	TGTGCCAGCAGCTTAGCGGGGACAGGTAGTGAAAAACTGTTTTTT	CASSLAGTGSEKLFF
-	TRBV9	TRBJ2-5	TRBD2	TGTGCCAGCAGCGTAAATGCGGGGGGGCAAGAGACCCAGTACTTC	CASSVNAGGQETQYF
-	TRBV7-9	TRBJ2-5	TRBD1	TGTGCCAGCAGCTTAGATGTGACAGGGGAACAGACCCAGTACTTC	CASSLDVTGEQTQYF
few	TRBV14	TRBJ1-1	-	TGTGCCAGCAATTTGGGGGGTCTGAACACTGAAGCTTTCTTT	CASNLGGLNTEAFF
-	TRBV4-3	TRBJ2-7	TRBD1	TGCGCCAGCAGCCAAGCTCCGGGACAGGGCTACGAGCAGTACTTC	CASSQAPGQGYEQYF
-	TRBV7-3	TRBJ1-1	-	TGTGCCAGCAGCTTAATCGGGGACACTGAAGCTTTCTTT	CASSLIGDTEAFF
-	TRBV5-1	TRBJ2-3	-	TGCGCCAGCAGCCGAGCTCGGGGGAGGACAGATACGCAGTATTTT	CASSRARGRTDTQYF
once	TRBV28	TRBJ2-1	TRBD1	TGTGCCACCGAAACAGGGGGCGCTTACAATGAGCAGTTCTTC	CATETGGAYNEQFF
-	TRBV6-6	TRBJ2-6	-	TGTGCCAGCAGCTATTTATCGGGGACCAACGTCCTGACTTTC	CASSYLSGTNVLTF
few	TRBV5-8	TRBJ1-1	-	TGTGCCAGCAGCCTAAATGGGGGCAACACTGAAGCTTTCTTT	CASSLNGGNTEAFF
-	TRBV9	TRBJ1-2	-	TGTGCCAGCAGCGTAGAATGGGGAAGGGGCTATGGCTACACCTTC	CASSVEWGRGYGYTF
-	TRBV9	TRBJ2-1	TRBD2	TGTGCCAGCAGCGTAGGGGGACTAAACTACAATGAGCAGTTCTTC	CASSVGGLNYNEQFF
-	TRBV7-9	TRBJ1-3	TRBD1	TGTGCCAGCAGGTCGACAGGGGTGGGAAACACCATATATTTT	CASRSTGVGNTIYF
-	TRBV7-8	TRBJ1-4	-	TGTGCCAGCAGCCCAGGAGGGACTGGGGAAAAACTGTTTTTT	CASSPGGTGEKLFF
-	TRBV11-1	TRBJ1-1	-	TGTGCCAGCAGCAAATTGCCGGAGCGGGCCACTGAAGCTTTCTTT	CASSKLPERATEAFF
-	TRBV11-3	TRBJ1-3	TRBD1	TGTGCCAGCAGCTCGGGACAGGCCGAGGGAAACACCATATATTTT	CASSSGQAEGNTIYF
-	TRBV28	TRBJ1-2	-	TGTGCCATCAACTCAGGGTTATCGGGCTACACCTTC	CAINSGLSGYTF
-	TRBV5-1	TRBJ1-2	TRBD1	TGCGCCAGCAGCTTCCTGACAGGGGAAGGCTACACCTTC	CASSFLTGEGYTF
-	TRBV7-8	TRBJ2-7	TRBD2	TGTGCCAGCAGCTTAGCTGGGCGGGGGGATCCTTACGAGCAGTACTTC	CASSLAGRGDPYEQYF
few	TRBV6-1	TRBJ1-1	-	TGTGCCAGCAGTGAAGCACAGGGGAACACTGAAGCTTTCTTT	CASSEAQGNTEAFF
few	TRBV19	TRBJ1-5	TRBD1	TGTGCCAGTAGGGGCGAACAGGGGTACAATCAGCCCCAGCATTTT	CASRGEQGYNQPQHF
-	TRBV5-1	TRBJ1-2	TRBD1	TGCGCCAGCAGCTTGGAGGGGGCCGACTATGGCTACACCTTC	CASSLEGADYGYTF
-	TRBV6-5	TRBJ1-1	TRBD1	TGTGCCAGCAGGTCCACAGGGGGCACTGAAGCTTTCTTT	CASRSTGGTEAFF
-	TRBV30	TRBJ2-4	TRBD1	TGTGCCTGGAGTGTCTGGCAGGGGGAAAACATTCAGTACTTC	CAWSVWQGENIQYF
-	TRBV5-8	TRBJ1-5	TRBD1	TGTGCCAGCAGCTTCCGACAGGGGGCCAGGAGCAATCAGCCCCAGCATTTT	CASSFRQGARSNQPQHF
-	TRBV9	TRBJ2-2	TRBD1	TGTGCCAGCAGCGTCAGGCCGACAGGGCGGACCGGGGAGCTGTTTTTT	CASSVRPTGRTGELFF
-	TRBV19	TRBJ2-7	TRBD1	TGTGCCAGGGGACAGGGGGGAACCTACGAGCAGTACTTC	CARGQGGTYEQYF
-	TRBV4-2	TRBJ2-1	-	TGTGCCAGCAGCCAAGATCTAGCGAAGATCATATACAATGAGCAGTTCTTC	CASSQDLAKIIYNEQFF
-	TRBV29-1	TRBJ2-3	TRBD2	TGCAGCGTTGAAGATAGGCTAGCGGGAGGGGATACGCAGTATTTT	CSVEDRLAGGDTQYF
-	TRBV7-2	TRBJ2-5	TRBD2	TGTGCCAGCAGCTTAGCGTTTAGCGGGGGGTTCCAAGAGACCCAGTACTTC	CASSLAFSGGFQETQYF
-	TRBV19	TRBJ1-5	-	TGTGCCAGTACCCTATATCTCCGTTGGAGCAATCAGCCCCAGCATTTT	CASTLYLRWSNQPQHF
-	TRBV5-1	TRBJ2-7	TRBD1	TGCGCCAGCAGCCCCGGGACAGGGGTTCGTTACGAGCAGTACTTC	CASSPGTGVRYEQYF
-	TRBV9	TRBJ1-2	-	TGTGCCAGCAGCGTAGCCGCGGGGCCGAACTATGGCTACACCTTC	CASSVAAGPNYGYTF
-	TRBV7-9	TRBJ2-7	TRBD2	TGTGCCAGCAGCTCCCATCCCAGCGGGGGCTCCTACGAGCAGTACTTC	CASSSHPSGGSYEQYF
-	TRBV5-1	TRBJ2-1	TRBD2	TGCGCCAGCAGCTCAAGCGGGGGGCCAGGGAATGAGCAGTTCTTC	CASSSSGGPGNEQFF
-	TRBV6-5	TRBJ1-1	TRBD1	TGTGCCAGCAGTTCCGGGACAGGGCTTTCGGCGTTTCAAGCTTTCTTT	CASSSGTGLSAFQAFF
once	TRBV2	TRBJ1-5	-	TGTGCCAGCAGTGAAACAGGGACGGATCAGCCCCAGCATTTT	CASSETGTDQPQHF
-	TRBV29-1	TRBJ1-1	TRBD1	TGCAGCGTTGAACTGGGGACAGGGAGCGCTGAAGCTTTCTTT	CSVELGTGSAEAFF